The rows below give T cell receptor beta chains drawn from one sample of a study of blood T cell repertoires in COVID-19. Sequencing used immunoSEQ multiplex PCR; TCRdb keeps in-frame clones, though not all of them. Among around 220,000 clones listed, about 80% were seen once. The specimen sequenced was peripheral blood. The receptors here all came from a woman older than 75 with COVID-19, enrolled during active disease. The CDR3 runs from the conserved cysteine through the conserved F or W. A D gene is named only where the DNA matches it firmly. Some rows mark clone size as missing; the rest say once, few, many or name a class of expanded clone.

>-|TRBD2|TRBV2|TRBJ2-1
CASSGLAGVAGEQFF
TGTGCCAGCAGTGGTCTAGCGGGGGTGGCGGGTGAGCAGTTCTTC
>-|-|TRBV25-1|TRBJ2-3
CASRSSRSTDTQYF
TGTGCCAGCAGGTCTAGCCGTAGCACAGATACGCAGTATTTT
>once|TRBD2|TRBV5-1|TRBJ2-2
CARSPGGDRTGELFF
TGCGCCCGCAGCCCGGGGGGGGATAGGACCGGGGAGCTGTTTTTT
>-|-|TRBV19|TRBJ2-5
CASSIPGTWEETQYF
TGTGCCAGTAGTATACCAGGGACATGGGAAGAGACCCAGTACTTC
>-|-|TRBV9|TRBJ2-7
CASSEGSYLSGYEQYF
TGTGCCAGCAGCGAGGGGTCTTACCTTTCGGGCTACGAGCAGTACTTC
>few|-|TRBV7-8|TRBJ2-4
CASSHSIAKNIQYF
TGTGCCAGCAGTCACAGTATAGCCAAAAACATTCAGTACTTC
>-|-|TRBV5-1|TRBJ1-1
CASSSQVGGTEAFF
TGCGCCAGCAGCTCTCAGGTCGGGGGGACTGAAGCTTTCTTT
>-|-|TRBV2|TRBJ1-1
CASGGEMNTEAFF
TGTGCCAGCGGGGGGGAGATGAACACTGAAGCTTTCTTT
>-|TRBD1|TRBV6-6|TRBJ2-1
CASSYLGQGVYNEQFF
TGTGCCAGCAGTTACCTGGGACAGGGGGTTTACAATGAGCAGTTCTTC
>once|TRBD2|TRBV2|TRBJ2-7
CASSEVGPTAGHEQYF
TGTGCCAGCAGTGAAGTTGGGCCAACAGCGGGGCACGAGCAGTACTTC
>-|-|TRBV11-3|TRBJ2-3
CASSLGGFDDTQYF
TGTGCCAGCAGCTTAGGCGGGTTCGACGATACGCAGTATTTT
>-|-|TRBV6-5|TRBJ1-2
CASSSGYGYTF
TGTGCCAGCAGTTCAGGCTATGGCTACACCTTC
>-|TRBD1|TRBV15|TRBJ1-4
CATSRRRDREEKLFF
TGTGCCACCAGCAGACGCCGGGACAGGGAGGAAAAACTGTTTTTT
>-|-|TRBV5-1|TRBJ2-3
CASSSLMTSTDTQYF
TGCGCCAGCAGCTCGCTGATGACTAGCACAGATACGCAGTATTTT
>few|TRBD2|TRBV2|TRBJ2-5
CASGGTSGFQETQYF
TGTGCCAGCGGGGGGACTAGCGGGTTCCAAGAGACCCAGTACTTC
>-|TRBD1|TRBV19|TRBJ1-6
CASQTGTGSSPLHF
TGTGCCAGTCAGACCGGGACAGGGAGTTCACCCCTCCACTTT
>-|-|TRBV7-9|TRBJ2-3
CASSLAPRATDTQYF
TGTGCCAGCAGCTTAGCGCCGAGGGCCACAGATACGCAGTATTTT
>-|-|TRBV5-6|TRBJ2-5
CASSLVAGETQYF
TGTGCCAGCAGCTTGGTGGCAGGGGAGACCCAGTACTTC
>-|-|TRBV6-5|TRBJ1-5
CASRQTDQPQHF
TGTGCCAGCAGACAGACAGATCAGCCCCAGCATTTT
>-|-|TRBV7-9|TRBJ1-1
CASGRGDSLVAEAFF
TGTGCCAGCGGACGGGGGGACTCCCTAGTTGCTGAAGCTTTCTTT
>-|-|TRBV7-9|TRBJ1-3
CASSSGSGGNTIYF
TGTGCCAGCAGCTCGGGCTCGGGGGGAAACACCATATATTTT
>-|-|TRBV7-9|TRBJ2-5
CASSFGRETQYF
TGTGCCAGCAGCTTCGGTCGGGAGACCCAGTACTTC
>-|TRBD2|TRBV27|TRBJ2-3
CASKGLAGVTDTQYF
TGTGCCAGCAAGGGACTAGCGGGAGTCACAGATACGCAGTATTTT
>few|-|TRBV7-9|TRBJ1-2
CASSLDAGLRGYTF
TGTGCCAGCAGCTTGGACGCGGGACTCCGTGGCTACACCTTC
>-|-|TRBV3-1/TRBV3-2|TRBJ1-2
CASSPGIYGYTF
TGTGCCAGCAGTCCGGGGATCTATGGCTACACCTTC
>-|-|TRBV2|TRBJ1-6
CASSRTKGNSPLHF
TGTGCCAGCAGTCGCACCAAGGGGAATTCACCCCTCCACTTT
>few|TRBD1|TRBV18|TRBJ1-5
CASSPQGQGSVQQPQHF
TGTGCCAGCTCACCACAGGGACAGGGGTCGGTGCAACAGCCCCAGCATTTT
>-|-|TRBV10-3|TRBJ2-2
CAIRTQGATGELFF
TGTGCCATCAGGACACAGGGTGCCACCGGGGAGCTGTTTTTT
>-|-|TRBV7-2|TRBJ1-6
CASSPPGHYNSPLHF
TGTGCCAGCAGCCCCCCGGGACATTATAATTCACCCCTCCACTTT